These T cell receptor beta chains were read from a single sample in a study of cytomegalovirus exposure and HLA in healthy donors. Repertoires were generated with immunoSEQ multiplex PCR, while TCRdb's copy carries only in-frame clones and drops some. Here the sample spans some 150,000 clones, 70% to 80% being singletons. The material sequenced was PBMCs. These receptors were obtained from a human donor in good health. Both conserved end residues are part of each CDR3. D genes are given only for firm matches. Size values are once, few and many counts, or a class for expanded clones, and some rows have none.

j_gene | abundance | d_gene | v_gene | CDR3aa | CDR3nt
TRBJ2-2 | once | TRBD1 | TRBV5-1 | CASSSPRPGTGFGTGELFF | TGCGCCAGCAGCTCCCCCCGTCCCGGGACAGGGTTCGGCACCGGGGAGCTGTTTTTT
TRBJ2-3 | - | TRBD2 | TRBV5-1 | CASSLGLAGNPSTDTQYF | TGCGCCAGCAGCTTGGGGCTAGCGGGGAACCCTAGCACAGATACGCAGTATTTT
TRBJ1-1 | - | - | TRBV6-1 | CASSEQPSGTKAAFF | TGTGCCAGCAGTGAACAACCCTCCGGGACAAAGGCAGCTTTCTTT
TRBJ2-1 | - | TRBD2 | TRBV2 | CASSVAGGWEQFF | TGTGCCAGCAGTGTAGCGGGGGGTTGGGAGCAGTTCTTC
TRBJ1-2 | once | - | TRBV6-1 | CASSEAPGTFNYGYTF | TGTGCCAGCAGTGAAGCCCCCGGGACATTCAACTATGGCTACACCTTC
TRBJ1-3 | - | - | TRBV4-2 | CASSDRQSSSGNTIYF | TGTGCCAGCAGCGATCGACAGTCTTCATCTGGAAACACCATATATTTT
TRBJ2-7 | - | - | TRBV27 | CASRPSQGPYEQYF | TGTGCCAGCAGACCATCACAGGGCCCCTACGAGCAGTACTTC
TRBJ1-2 | - | TRBD1 | TRBV6-5 | CASSYFGGGLNGYPF | TGTGCCAGCAGTTACTTTGGAGGGGGCTTGAATGGCTACCCCTTC
TRBJ2-7 | once | TRBD1 | TRBV19 | CASSETGVAYEQYF | TGTGCCAGTAGCGAGACAGGGGTTGCGTACGAGCAGTACTTC
TRBJ2-1 | - | TRBD2 | TRBV5-5 | CASRLAGVDEQFF | TGTGCCAGTAGACTAGCGGGAGTTGATGAGCAGTTCTTC
TRBJ2-7 | - | - | TRBV5-4 | CASSLVGAAYEQYF | TGTGCCAGCAGCTTGGTGGGGGCCGCTTACGAGCAGTACTTC
TRBJ2-5 | - | - | TRBV6-1 | CASSESRGMQETQYF | TGTGCCAGCAGTGAATCCAGGGGAATGCAAGAGACCCAGTACTTC
TRBJ2-5 | - | TRBD2 | TRBV5-4 | CASSWELAGETKETQYF | TGTGCCAGCAGCTGGGAACTAGCGGGGGAAACCAAAGAGACCCAGTACTTC
TRBJ2-3 | - | - | TRBV27 | CASSLYSVITDTQYF | TGTGCCAGCAGTTTATATAGCGTGATCACAGATACGCAGTATTTT
TRBJ1-2 | - | - | TRBV7-9 | CASSLRSYGYTF | TGTGCCAGCAGCTTACGGAGCTATGGCTACACCTTC
TRBJ2-3 | - | TRBD2 | TRBV7-2 | CASSVTSATDTQYF | TGTGCCAGCAGCGTGACTAGCGCTACAGATACGCAGTATTTT
TRBJ2-3 | - | TRBD2 | TRBV7-2 | CASSLRTSGAADTQYF | TGTGCCAGCAGCTTAAGGACTAGCGGGGCAGCGGATACGCAGTATTTT
TRBJ2-7 | - | TRBD2 | TRBV5-3 | CARSLDGRLAHEQYF | TGTGCCAGAAGCTTGGATGGTCGACTAGCTCACGAGCAGTACTTC
TRBJ2-7 | - | - | TRBV6-6 | CASSSPGGLVYEQYF | TGTGCCAGCAGCTCGCCCGGGGGGCTGGTCTACGAGCAGTACTTC
TRBJ2-7 | - | TRBD2 | TRBV28 | CASSRGVLAGVGYEQYF | TGTGCCAGCAGTCGAGGAGTCCTAGCGGGAGTGGGGTACGAGCAGTACTTC
TRBJ2-7 | - | - | TRBV5-1 | CASSKAAERISYEQYF | TGCGCCAGCAGCAAGGCGGCGGAGCGAATATCCTACGAGCAGTACTTC
TRBJ2-2 | - | TRBD2 | TRBV30 | CAWSVVGGSTGELFF | TGTGCCTGGAGTGTAGTCGGGGGGTCCACCGGGGAGCTGTTTTTT
TRBJ2-1 | - | - | TRBV29-1 | CSVVRGHEQFF | TGCAGCGTTGTAAGGGGCCATGAGCAGTTCTTC
TRBJ2-5 | - | TRBD2 | TRBV5-1 | CASSAGLLQETQYF | TGCGCCAGCAGCGCGGGACTACTCCAAGAGACCCAGTACTTC
TRBJ1-2 | - | TRBD1 | TRBV28 | CASSLAGGWYGYTF | TGTGCCAGCAGTCTCGCAGGGGGCTGGTATGGCTACACCTTC
TRBJ1-4 | - | TRBD1 | TRBV5-8 | CASSYQGQPNEKLFF | TGTGCCAGCAGCTATCAGGGACAGCCGAATGAAAAACTGTTTTTT
TRBJ2-7 | - | TRBD2 | TRBV5-4 | CASSPRTSGGEQYF | TGTGCCAGCAGCCCCCGGACTAGCGGGGGCGAGCAGTACTTC
TRBJ1-4 | - | TRBD1 | TRBV7-9 | CASSLLTGGNEKLFF | TGTGCCAGCAGCCTCCTGACAGGGGGGAATGAAAAACTGTTTTTT
TRBJ1-3 | - | - | TRBV5-4 | CASSSTGNSGNTIYF | TGTGCCAGCAGCTCCACAGGGAACTCTGGAAACACCATATATTTT
TRBJ2-3 | - | TRBD2 | TRBV25-1 | CASSGGGDTQYF | TGTGCCAGCAGTGGCGGGGGAGATACGCAGTATTTT
TRBJ1-1 | - | - | TRBV6-5 | CASSYPSVGGTEAFF | TGTGCCAGCAGTTACCCCTCCGTCGGGGGGACTGAAGCTTTCTTT
TRBJ2-7 | - | - | TRBV19 | CASSGGHRYEQYF | TGTGCCAGTAGTGGCGGACATAGATACGAGCAGTACTTC
TRBJ1-2 | - | - | TRBV5-1 | CASSLVLGEGYTF | TGCGCCAGCAGCTTGGTTCTGGGAGAGGGCTACACCTTC
TRBJ2-1 | - | TRBD2 | TRBV19 | CASSPQTSLLLFF | TGTGCCAGTAGTCCCCAGACTAGCCTGTTGTTGTTCTTC
TRBJ1-5 | - | TRBD1 | TRBV19 | CARWTGSNQPQHF | TGTGCCAGGTGGACAGGGAGCAATCAGCCCCAGCATTTT
TRBJ2-5 | - | - | TRBV28 | CASSPRQGFQETQYF | TGTGCCAGCAGTCCCCGACAAGGCTTCCAAGAGACCCAGTACTTC
TRBJ2-1 | - | - | TRBV20-1 | CSARDPDEQFF | TGCAGTGCTAGAGATCCGGATGAGCAGTTCTTC
TRBJ1-4 | - | - | TRBV27 | CASSFGEKLFF | TGTGCCAGCAGTTTCGGTGAAAAACTGTTTTTT
TRBJ2-1 | - | TRBD1 | TRBV7-8 | CASSRTGGSSYNEQFF | TGTGCCAGCAGCAGGACAGGGGGCAGTTCCTACAATGAGCAGTTCTTC
TRBJ2-1 | - | - | TRBV28 | CASRSPDPGIGDEQFF | TGTGCCAGCAGATCGCCCGACCCGGGGATTGGCGATGAGCAGTTCTTC
TRBJ2-5 | - | - | TRBV15 | CATSRGPLLGGQETQYF | TGTGCCACCAGCAGAGGCCCCTTATTAGGAGGTCAAGAGACCCAGTACTTC
TRBJ2-3 | - | TRBD1 | TRBV29-1 | CSVVTGVADTQYF | TGCAGCGTAGTAACAGGGGTTGCAGATACGCAGTATTTT
TRBJ2-3 | - | - | TRBV19 | CASSITGLTDTQYF | TGTGCCAGTAGTATCACGGGGTTGACAGATACGCAGTATTTT
TRBJ2-3 | - | - | TRBV7-9 | CASSAESGLNTDTQYF | TGTGCCAGCAGCGCCGAGAGTGGGCTCAACACAGATACGCAGTATTTT